At least ten counts were recorded for the clone carrying this T cell receptor beta chain. Semi-nested PCR with Nested Universal Primer A followed constant-region reverse priming of full-length variable regions. TCRdb analysed the 5' RACE reads with MiXCR anew, one entry per CDR3 protein. This table holds around 50,000 distinct CDR3 sequences, about 25% found once. Treg sorting used a CD4+CD25+CD127-/low gate. The clonotype originates from a female donor with breast cancer. Specimen: tumor-infiltrating Tregs sorted from the breast tumor.

The DNA for the CDR3 is TGCGCCAGCAGCTGGCTCAGCAATCAGCCCCAGCATTTT. Its protein is CASSWLSNQPQHF. The V call is TRBV5-1, the J call TRBJ1-5; no definite D call. This CDR3 is built from 13 residues. CDR1 is SGHRS, CDR2 YFSETQ, per germline. V lost 3 bases and J 1 base, leaving 5 bases between the germline ends. Using reference TRBV5-1 and TRBJ1-5 for the parts outside the CDR3, the full variable domain is KAGVTQTPRYLIKTRGQQVTLSCSPISGHRSVSWYQQTPGQGLQFLFEYFSETQRNKGNFPGRFSGRQFSNSRSEMNVSTLELGDSALYLCASSWLSNQPQHFGDGTRLSIL.